This entry lists 22 T cell receptor beta chains sequenced from one sample in a study of T-cell reconstitution after alpha-beta-depleted transplantation in children. TCRbeta library preparation incorporated unique molecular identifiers. Via MiXCR, TCRdb re-called the PCR reads, giving one row per CDR3 protein. The profile shows roughly 500,000 distinct CDR3 sequences, 18% of them singletons. The source material was PBMCs from the stem cell graft donor, sampled from the stem cell graft. The receptors stem from a human donor who donated a stem cell graft to a child with acute lymphoblastic leukemia.

This clonotype has more than one count but fewer than ten. The genes are TRBV3-1 and TRBJ2-1; 11 bases fit TRBD2. CDR3 length equals 17 residues. The germline V gene has CDR1 LGHDT and CDR2 YNNKEL (reference sequence). With 11 bases clipped from V and 7 bases from J, the junction kept 19 bases outside the gene matches. The chain's CDR3 is CASSHSKLAGVGNEQFF. CDR3 sequence (DNA): TGTGCCTCCTCCCATTCAAAACTAGCGGGAGTAGGGAATGAGCAGTTCTTC.

This clonotype was counted many times. This chain connects TRBV12-3 or TRBV12-4 to TRBJ2-1; weak D call: TRBD1 (6 bases). V lost 5 bases to trimming and J lost 5 bases, with 16 bases between them. The CDR3 totals 15 residues. CDR3 in amino acids: CASSLDRNYDNEQFF. The CDR3 nucleotides read TGTGCCAGCAGTCTGGACAGAAACTACGACAATGAGCAGTTCTTC.

This clonotype was found a few times. The chain joins TRBV20-1 to TRBJ2-1, with TRBD2 matching over 10 bases. Germline CDR1 and CDR2: DFQATT and SNEGSKA (reference sequence). CDR3 size: 15 residues. Trimming at V came to 7 bases and at J to 8 bases, leaving 14 bases not matched to a gene. Here the CDR3 DNA reads TGCAGTGTTCCGCCGGCTAGCGGGAGCGGTGATGAGCAGTTCTTC. This encodes CSVPPASGSGDEQFF.

This clonotype was seen a handful of times. The chain employs TRBV29-1 and TRBJ2-1, with D possibly matching TRBD1 (5 bases). The length of the CDR3 is 10 residues. Germline V lookup: CDR1 SQVTM, CDR2 ANQGSEA. The V end was cut by 6 bases, the J end by 10 bases, with 10 bases between. The CDR3 DNA reads as TGCAGCGTAGAACAGGCGGAGCAGTTCTTC. It specifies CSVEQAEQFF.

This clonotype has more than one count but fewer than ten. This sequence joins TRBV24-1 and TRBJ2-1; 7 positions match TRBD1. The CDR3 has 17 amino acids. V shed 2 bases and J 7 bases; nucleotides not matched to a gene: 13. Germline V CDR1 and CDR2: KGHDR, SFDVKD. In DNA, the CDR3 is TGTGCCACCAGTGATTCTATCGGGACAGCATCGAGGAATGAGCAGTTCTTC. Residues: CATSDSIGTASRNEQFF.

There are a few counts of this clonotype. V is TRBV29-1 and J is TRBJ1-2; D is uncertain. The ends were cut back, 2 bases at V and 4 bases at J, with 11 bases in the middle. Germline V gives CDR1 SQVTM, CDR2 ANQGSEA. This CDR3 is built from 13 residues. The CDR3 DNA reads TGCAGCGTTGAAACCGGTTTTAGCTATGGCTACACCTTC. Translated, it gives CSVETGFSYGYTF.

This clonotype was seen only a few times. The V and J genes are TRBV6-5 and TRBJ2-3; no clear D. The CDR3 length is 14 residues. V dropped 2 bases and J dropped 2 bases, with 8 bases sitting between them. Germline values: CDR1 MNHEY, CDR2 SVGAGI. The chain's CDR3 is CASSYGFATDTQYF. The CDR3 DNA sequence: TGTGCCAGCAGTTACGGGTTTGCCACAGATACGCAGTATTTT.

This clonotype was found a few times. The CDR3 DNA reads as TGCAGTGCTAGAGCCGGGACTACCGACTCCTACGAGCAGTACTTC. The encoded protein is CSARAGTTDSYEQYF. The chain has TRBV20-1 and TRBJ2-7; 7 bases match TRBD2. In germline, CDR1 is DFQATT, CDR2 SNEGSKA (reference sequence). CDR3 length equals 15 residues. V lost 1 base, J lost 0 bases, and 6 bases stayed unmatched.

In this sample, this clonotype turned up a few times. The rearrangement joins TRBV3-1 to TRBJ2-7, with 15 bases lining up with TRBD2. From germline, CDR1 is LGHDT and CDR2 YNNKEL (reference sequence). Unmatched junction bases numbered 1, after V lost 4 bases and J lost 6 bases. The CDR3 has 14 amino acids. The DNA for the CDR3 is TGTGCCAGCAGCCCGGGACTAGCGGGAGGCGAGCAGTACTTC. Protein product: CASSPGLAGGEQYF.

The CDR3 DNA is TGTGCCAGCAGCACCGATACCGGGACAGGGGCGTACGAGCAGTACTTC. As protein: CASSTDTGTGAYEQYF. The chain combines TRBV5-5 with TRBJ2-7; 10 bases map to TRBD1. Germline trimming cut 4 bases from V and 4 bases from J; bases unmatched to any gene: 11. The CDR3 totals 16 residues. CDR1 is SGHKS and CDR2 is YYEKEE in the germline V gene (reference sequence). Combining the CDR3 with reference TRBV5-5 and TRBJ2-7 gives the whole variable domain DAGVTQSPTHLIKTRGQQVTLRCSPISGHKSVSWYQQVLGQGPQFIFQYYEKEERGRGNFPDRFSARQFPNYSSELNVNALLLGDSALYLCASSTDTGTGAYEQYFGPGTRLTVT.

This clonotype was seen many times. The CDR3 sequence: CASSLAGVDEQYF. The CDR3 DNA reads as TGCGCCAGCAGCTTGGCAGGGGTTGACGAGCAGTACTTC. The V and J genes are TRBV5-1 and TRBJ2-7, with D tentatively TRBD1 (6 bases). Trimming stripped 0 bases from V and 5 bases from J, with 9 bases between. CDR3 length: 13 amino acids. Per the germline V gene, CDR1 is SGHRS and CDR2 is YFSETQ.

The chain links TRBV24-1 to TRBJ2-4; D may correspond to TRBD1 or TRBD2 (7 bases each). The germline CDR1 and CDR2 sequences are KGHDR and SFDVKD. Trimming removed 9 bases at V and 1 base at J, with 24 bases between. The CDR3 runs 18 residues. CDR3 DNA: TGTGCCACCGACGACAGGGAGAGAGGGGGGGTGGCCAAAAACATTCAGTACTTC. As protein: CATDDRERGGVAKNIQYF.

The chain links TRBV10-3 to TRBJ1-5; no definite D call. Looked up from germline, CDR1 is ENHRY and CDR2 is SYGVKD. The CDR3 is 13 amino acids. Trimming took 6 bases from V and 3 from J, leaving 9 bases between them. In nucleotides, the CDR3 is TGTGCCATCAGGGACCCTCCCAATCAGCCCCAGCATTTT. It specifies CAIRDPPNQPQHF.

This rearrangement joins TRBV27 to TRBJ2-7; 10 bases are shared with TRBD2. The CDR3 runs 16 residues. Per germline, CDR1 MNHEY and CDR2 SMNVEV (reference sequence). The J segment lost 1 base and the V segment lost 5 bases, leaving 8 bases of the junction unmatched. The CDR3: CASSLGLAVNSYEQYF. CDR3 bases: TGTGCCAGCAGTCTCGGACTAGCGGTGAATTCCTACGAGCAGTACTTC.

This clonotype occurred many times. This chain uses TRBV10-3 with TRBJ2-1, with a weak D call TRBD1 (5 bases). Germline CDR1 ENHRY, CDR2 SYGVKD. The CDR3 has 12 amino acids. V lost 2 bases, J lost 6 bases, and 5 bases lay in between. The CDR3 region has the DNA TGTGCCATCAGTGAGGACAGCAATGAGCAGTTCTTC. Its translation: CAISEDSNEQFF.

This clonotype appeared a few times. This chain connects TRBV5-1 to TRBJ1-2; D might be TRBD1 (6 bases). The germline CDR1 and CDR2 sequences are SGHRS and YFSETQ. Between the trimmed V and J ends, which lost 5 bases and 2 bases, there was a span of 13 bases. This CDR3 contains 14 residues. The CDR3 reads CASRPTGLNYGYTF. CDR3 sequence (DNA): TGCGCCAGCAGACCCACAGGGCTCAACTATGGCTACACCTTC.

This clonotype was counted a few times. V usage is TRBV20-1 and J usage is TRBJ2-3; 8 bases agree with TRBD2. The V gene's germline CDR1 is DFQATT and CDR2 SNEGSKA (reference sequence). This CDR3 is built from 15 residues. The junction had 11 bases not matched to a gene; V was cut back by 8 bases and J by 1 base. DNA of the CDR3: TGCAGTTCTTCTACCCGGCGGGGGGGCACAGATACGCAGTATTTT. This translates into CSSSTRRGGTDTQYF.

V and J are TRBV25-1 and TRBJ2-1; 8 bases map to TRBD1. The CDR3 sequence is 16 residues long. V gave up 6 bases and J gave up 6 bases; unmatched junction bases: 13. CDR1 is MGHDK and CDR2 is SYGVNS in the germline V gene. The CDR3: CASRGDRGRGINEQFF. The CDR3 coding sequence is TGTGCCAGCAGGGGAGACAGGGGCAGGGGAATCAATGAGCAGTTCTTC.

In its sample, this clonotype was seen a few times. The V gene is TRBV29-1, the J gene TRBJ2-1; D remains unclear. V shed 2 bases and J shed 8 bases, with 4 bases lying between them. Per the germline V gene, CDR1 is SQVTM and CDR2 is ANQGSEA. CDR3 size: 10 residues. The CDR3 loop is CSVESYEQFF. The CDR3 coding sequence is TGCAGCGTTGAAAGCTATGAGCAGTTCTTC.

This chain connects TRBV6-1 to TRBJ2-5; 9 bases match TRBD2. CDR1 MNHNS and CDR2 SASEGT come from the germline V gene. The CDR3 sequence is 15 residues long. Losses at the gene ends were 6 bases for V and 1 base for J; bases not matched to a gene: 6. CDR3 region: CASRRASGAQETQYF. As DNA, the CDR3 is TGTGCCAGCAGGAGAGCTAGCGGGGCCCAAGAGACCCAGTACTTC.

The rearrangement joins TRBV5-1 to TRBJ2-1; D is unclear. The CDR3 runs to 13 residues. Trimming pared 0 bases from V and 8 bases from J, leaving 9 bases between. The germline gives CDR1 SGHRS, CDR2 YFSETQ. The CDR3 loop is CASSLALPDEQFF. CDR3 in DNA: TGCGCCAGCAGCTTGGCCTTGCCCGATGAGCAGTTCTTC.

The rearrangement joins TRBV10-3 to TRBJ2-7; perhaps D is TRBD1 or TRBD2 (5 bases each). Per germline, CDR1 ENHRY and CDR2 SYGVKD. The CDR3 totals 13 residues. V gave up 9 bases and J gave up 3 bases, with 15 bases separating them. The CDR3 loop is CAIAGDEGYEQYF. CDR3 nucleotide sequence: TGTGCCATTGCTGGGGACGAGGGCTACGAGCAGTACTTC.